One and the same sample provided the 13 T cell receptor beta chains below, sequenced in a study of blood T cell repertoires in COVID-19. The assay was immunoSEQ multiplex PCR, and TCRdb's table has in-frame clones only and misses some. The data show around 160,000 clones, with roughly 93% seen just once and more than 2% held by the top ten. The specimen was peripheral blood. These receptors originate from a man aged 18 to 30 with acute or convalescent COVID-19.

The rearrangement links TRBV6-6 to TRBJ1-1; 8 nucleotides line up with TRBD1. Germline V gives CDR1 MNHNY, CDR2 SVGAGI (reference sequence). V dropped 5 bases and J dropped 6; count of bases not matched to a gene: 14. This CDR3 has 16 amino acids. The CDR3 DNA follows: TGTGCCAGCAGTCACAGGGGGTCATCGGTTTTCGCTGAAGCTTTCTTT. Translating gives CASSHRGSSVFAEAFF.

This rearrangement joins TRBV15 to TRBJ2-1, with D perhaps TRBD2 (6 bases). Trimming cost V 1 base and J 8 bases, with 9 bases left between them. The CDR3 has 13 residues. Germline-derived CDR1 and CDR2 are LNHNV and YYDKDF (reference sequence). Written as DNA, the CDR3 is TGTGCCACCAGCAGAGGGACGGGAGATGAGCAGTTCTTC. Amino acid sequence: CATSRGTGDEQFF.

V gene TRBV5-1 combines with J gene TRBJ2-7; TRBD2 might be the D (6 bases). The CDR3 extends over 15 amino acids. Trimming left V 5 bases short and J 0 bases short, with 15 bases between. CDR1 SGHRS and CDR2 YFSETQ come from the germline V gene. The CDR3 bases are TGCGCCAGCAGTTTTGACTTGGGGGGCTCCTACGAGCAGTACTTC. Translated: CASSFDLGGSYEQYF. Filled out from reference TRBV5-1 and TRBJ2-7, the complete variable domain reads KAGVTQTPRYLIKTRGQQVTLSCSPISGHRSVSWYQQTPGQGLQFLFEYFSETQRNKGNFPGRFSGRQFSNSRSEMNVSTLELGDSALYLCASSFDLGGSYEQYFGPGTRLTVT.

V is TRBV3-1 (or the pseudogene TRBV3-2) and J is TRBJ2-7; 10 bases fit TRBD1. Germline V lookup: CDR1 LGHDT, CDR2 YNNKEL (reference sequence). The CDR3 runs to 15 residues. With V trimmed by 4 bases and J by 4 bases, 7 bases remained unmatched. CDR3 sequence: CASSRRDRGWYEQYF. The CDR3 DNA sequence: TGTGCCAGCAGCCGCCGGGACAGGGGATGGTACGAGCAGTACTTC.

V is TRBV6-5 and J is TRBJ1-5; 7 bases are a match to TRBD1. The CDR3 consists of 15 residues. CDR1 MNHEY and CDR2 SVGAGI come from the germline V gene. V was pared by 6 bases and J by 3 bases, with 8 bases of the junction left unmatched. The CDR3 sequence: CASSPDRAPNQPQHF. The CDR3 coding sequence is TGTGCCAGCAGCCCCGACAGGGCCCCCAATCAGCCCCAGCATTTT.

The J gene is TRBJ1-2, the V gene TRBV19; the D gene is possibly TRBD1 (6 bases). The V end was cut by 6 bases, the J end by 5 bases, with 13 bases between. Germline values: CDR1 LNHDA, CDR2 SQIVND (reference sequence). The CDR3 length is 13 residues. The CDR3 DNA reads as TGTGCCAGTAGGGAAACAGGGATTTATGGCTACACCTTC. This sequence encodes CASRETGIYGYTF. Looking up the rest from reference TRBV19 and TRBJ1-2 gives the full variable domain: DGGITQSPKYLFRKEGQNVTLSCEQNLNHDAMYWYRQDPGQGLRLIYYSQIVNDFQKGDIAEGYSVSREKKESFPLTVTSAQKNPTAFYLCASRETGIYGYTFGSGTRLTVV.

The chain links TRBV6-1 to TRBJ2-7; no clear D gene. Germline V gene sequence: CDR1 MNHNS, CDR2 SASEGT. Trimming stripped 1 base from V and 2 bases from J, with 9 bases between. The CDR3 length is 14 residues. In DNA form, the CDR3 reads TGTGCCAGCAGTGAAGGCGGCAGCCCCTACGAGCAGTACTTC. Its translation is CASSEGGSPYEQYF.

The CDR3 DNA reads TGTGCCAGCAGCGTGGGCGTCGCGGCGAACACTGAAGCTTTCTTT. The encoded protein is CASSVGVAANTEAFF. This rearrangement joins TRBV5-4 to TRBJ1-1, with D unresolved. Trimming pared 4 bases from V and 1 base from J, leaving 14 bases between. This CDR3 comprises 15 residues. Germline values: CDR1 SGHNT, CDR2 YYREEE (reference sequence).

The rearrangement uses TRBV24-1 and TRBJ2-1, with 8 bases matching TRBD2. The CDR3 runs to 15 residues. Germline trimming cut 3 bases from V and 3 bases from J; bases unmatched to any gene: 3. CDR1 and CDR2 (germline): KGHDR, SFDVKD. CDR3 in amino acids: CATSDPSGRYNEQFF. CDR3 bases: TGTGCCACCAGTGATCCTAGCGGGCGCTACAATGAGCAGTTCTTC.

V usage is TRBV4-2 and J usage is TRBJ2-5, with D hard to call. Per the germline V gene, CDR1 is LGHNA and CDR2 is YNFKEQ. CDR3 length: 16 amino acids. V dropped 0 bases and J dropped 5 bases, with 16 bases sitting between them. CDR3 region: CASSQEVHGSRETQYF. In DNA form, the CDR3 reads TGTGCCAGCAGCCAAGAAGTCCACGGGTCTCGGGAGACCCAGTACTTC.

The chain links TRBV29-1 to TRBJ2-1, with TRBD2 identical over 7 bases. The trim removed 8 bases at V and 7 bases at J, leaving 8 bases unmatched. Germline V gives CDR1 SQVTM, CDR2 ANQGSEA. The CDR3 loop spans 12 amino acids. CDR3 protein: CSPYGGGNEQFF. CDR3 nucleotides: TGCAGCCCCTATGGGGGGGGAAATGAGCAGTTCTTC.

The chain combines TRBV7-9 with TRBJ2-1; D gene ambiguous. CDR3 length: 14 residues. CDR1 and CDR2 from the germline V gene are SEHNR and FQNEAQ (reference sequence). The ends were cut back, 5 bases at V and 10 bases at J, with 18 bases in the middle. CDR3 bases: TGTGCCAGCAGCGACCCCGGCGGAGCATCCGAGCAGTTCTTC. As protein: CASSDPGGASEQFF.

Here the CDR3 DNA reads TGTGCCAGTACCCCTCTCGCAGGGGGCATGGCTAACTATGGCTACACCTTC. Its translation is CASTPLAGGMANYGYTF. The rearrangement uses TRBV19 and TRBJ1-2, with 8 bases fitting TRBD1. Trimming at V came to 7 bases and at J to 0 bases, leaving 13 bases not matched to a gene. The CDR3 extends over 17 amino acids. CDR1 is LNHDA, CDR2 SQIVND, per germline (reference sequence). Filled out from reference TRBV19 and TRBJ1-2, the complete variable domain reads DGGITQSPKYLFRKEGQNVTLSCEQNLNHDAMYWYRQDPGQGLRLIYYSQIVNDFQKGDIAEGYSVSREKKESFPLTVTSAQKNPTAFYLCASTPLAGGMANYGYTFGSGTRLTVV.